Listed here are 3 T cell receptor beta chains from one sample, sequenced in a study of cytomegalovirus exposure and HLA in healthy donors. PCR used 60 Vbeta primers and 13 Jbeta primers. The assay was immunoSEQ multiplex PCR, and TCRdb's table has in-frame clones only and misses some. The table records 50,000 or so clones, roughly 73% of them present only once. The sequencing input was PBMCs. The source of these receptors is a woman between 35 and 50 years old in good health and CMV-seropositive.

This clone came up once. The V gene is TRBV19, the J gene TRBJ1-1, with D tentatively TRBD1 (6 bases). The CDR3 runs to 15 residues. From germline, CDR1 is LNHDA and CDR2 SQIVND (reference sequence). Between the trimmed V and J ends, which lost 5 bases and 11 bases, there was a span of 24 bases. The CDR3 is CASSPPDRRTFGAFF. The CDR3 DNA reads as TGTGCCAGTAGTCCACCGGACAGAAGGACCTTTGGGGCTTTCTTT. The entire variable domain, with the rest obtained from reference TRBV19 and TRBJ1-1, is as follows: DGGITQSPKYLFRKEGQNVTLSCEQNLNHDAMYWYRQDPGQGLRLIYYSQIVNDFQKGDIAEGYSVSREKKESFPLTVTSAQKNPTAFYLCASSPPDRRTFGAFFGQGTRLTVV.

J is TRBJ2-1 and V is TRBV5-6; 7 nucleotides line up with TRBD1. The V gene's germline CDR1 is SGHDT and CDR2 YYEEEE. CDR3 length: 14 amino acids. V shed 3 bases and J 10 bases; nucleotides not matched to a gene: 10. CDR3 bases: TGTGCCAGCAGCTACTGGACAGGATGGCAGGAGCAGTTCTTC. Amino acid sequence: CASSYWTGWQEQFF. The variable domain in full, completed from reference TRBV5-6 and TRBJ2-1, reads DAGVTQSPTHLIKTRGQQVTLRCSPKSGHDTVSWYQQALGQGPQFIFQYYEEEERQRGNFPDRFSGHQFPNYSSELNVNALLLGDSALYLCASSYWTGWQEQFFGPGTRLTVL.

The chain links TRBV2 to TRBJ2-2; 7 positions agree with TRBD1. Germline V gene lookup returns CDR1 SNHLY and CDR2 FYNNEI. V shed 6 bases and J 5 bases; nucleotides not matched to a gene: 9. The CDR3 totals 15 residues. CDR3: CASRPDRAPTGELFF. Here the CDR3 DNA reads TGTGCCAGCAGACCAGACAGGGCCCCAACCGGGGAGCTGTTTTTT.